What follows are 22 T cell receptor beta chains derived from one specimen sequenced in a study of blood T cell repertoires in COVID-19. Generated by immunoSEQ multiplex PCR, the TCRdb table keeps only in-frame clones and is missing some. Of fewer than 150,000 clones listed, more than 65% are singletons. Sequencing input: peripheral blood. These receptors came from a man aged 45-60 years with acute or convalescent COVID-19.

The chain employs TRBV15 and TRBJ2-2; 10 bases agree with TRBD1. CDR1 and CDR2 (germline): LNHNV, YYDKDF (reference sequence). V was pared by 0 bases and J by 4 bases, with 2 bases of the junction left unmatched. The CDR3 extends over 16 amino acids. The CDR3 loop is CATSRDGTGVTGELFF. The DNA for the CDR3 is TGTGCCACCAGCAGAGATGGGACAGGGGTCACCGGGGAGCTGTTTTTT.

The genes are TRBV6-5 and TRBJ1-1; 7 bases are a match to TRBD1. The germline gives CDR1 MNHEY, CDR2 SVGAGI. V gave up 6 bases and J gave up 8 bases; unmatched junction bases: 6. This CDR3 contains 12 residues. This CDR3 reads CASRRGTVEAFF. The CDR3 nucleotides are TGTGCCAGCAGACGAGGGACAGTAGAAGCTTTCTTT.

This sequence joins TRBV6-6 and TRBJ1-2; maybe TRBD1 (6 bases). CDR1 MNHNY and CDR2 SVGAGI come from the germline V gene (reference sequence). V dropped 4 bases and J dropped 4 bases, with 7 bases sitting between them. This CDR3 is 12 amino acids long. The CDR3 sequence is CASSSDSYGYTF. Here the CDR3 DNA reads TGTGCCAGCAGTTCGGACAGCTATGGCTACACCTTC.

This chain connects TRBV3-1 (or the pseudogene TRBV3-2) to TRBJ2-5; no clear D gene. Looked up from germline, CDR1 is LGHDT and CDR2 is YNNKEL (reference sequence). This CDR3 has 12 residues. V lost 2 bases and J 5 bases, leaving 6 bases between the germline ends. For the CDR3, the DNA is TGTGCCAGCAGCCAAACTAAGGAGACCCAGTACTTC. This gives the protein CASSQTKETQYF.

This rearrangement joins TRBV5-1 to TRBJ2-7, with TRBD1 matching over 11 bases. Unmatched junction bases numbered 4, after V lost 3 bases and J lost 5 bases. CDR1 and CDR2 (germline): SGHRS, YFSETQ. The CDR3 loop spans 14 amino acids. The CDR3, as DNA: TGCGCCAGCAGCTCGGGACAGGGGGTCCACGAGCAGTACTTC. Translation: CASSSGQGVHEQYF.

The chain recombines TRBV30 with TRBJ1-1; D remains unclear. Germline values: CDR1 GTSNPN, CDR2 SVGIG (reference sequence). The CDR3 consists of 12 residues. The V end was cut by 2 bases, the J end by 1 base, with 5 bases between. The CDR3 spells CAWSQANTEAFF. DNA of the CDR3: TGTGCCTGGAGTCAGGCGAACACTGAAGCTTTCTTT.

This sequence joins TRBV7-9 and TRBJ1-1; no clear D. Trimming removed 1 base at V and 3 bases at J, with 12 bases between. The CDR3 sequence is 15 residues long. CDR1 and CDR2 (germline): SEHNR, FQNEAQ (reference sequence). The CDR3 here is CASSLGRTGDTEAFF. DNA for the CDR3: TGTGCCAGCAGCTTAGGGAGAACCGGAGACACTGAAGCTTTCTTT. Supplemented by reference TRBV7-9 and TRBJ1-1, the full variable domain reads DTGVSQNPRHKITKRGQNVTFRCDPISEHNRLYWYRQTLGQGPEFLTYFQNEAQLEKSRLLSDRFSAERPKGSFSTLEIQRTEQGDSAMYLCASSLGRTGDTEAFFGQGTRLTVV.

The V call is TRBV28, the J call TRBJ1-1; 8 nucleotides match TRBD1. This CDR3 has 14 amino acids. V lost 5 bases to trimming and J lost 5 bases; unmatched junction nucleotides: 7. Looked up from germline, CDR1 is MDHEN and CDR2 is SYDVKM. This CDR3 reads CASSTGQGGTEAFF. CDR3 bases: TGTGCCAGCAGTACCGGACAGGGTGGGACTGAAGCTTTCTTT.

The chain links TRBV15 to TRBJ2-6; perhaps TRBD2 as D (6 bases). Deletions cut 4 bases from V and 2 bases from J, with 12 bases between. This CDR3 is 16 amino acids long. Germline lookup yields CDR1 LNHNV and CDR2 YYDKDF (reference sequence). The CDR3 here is CATSKRSGAGANVLTF. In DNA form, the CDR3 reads TGTGCCACCAGCAAGAGGTCGGGGGCTGGGGCCAACGTCCTGACTTTC. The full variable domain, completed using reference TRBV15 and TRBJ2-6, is DAMVIQNPRYQVTQFGKPVTLSCSQTLNHNVMYWYQQKSSQAPKLLFHYYDKDFNNEADTPDNFQSRRPNTSFCFLDIRSPGLGDTAMYLCATSKRSGAGANVLTFGAGSRLTVL.

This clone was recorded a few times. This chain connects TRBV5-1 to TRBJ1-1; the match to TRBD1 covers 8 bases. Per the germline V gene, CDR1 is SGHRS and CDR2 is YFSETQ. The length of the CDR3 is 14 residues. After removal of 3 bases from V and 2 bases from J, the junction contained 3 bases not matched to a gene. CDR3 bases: TGCGCCAGCAGCTCGGGACAGGCTAACACTGAAGCTTTCTTT. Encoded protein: CASSSGQANTEAFF.

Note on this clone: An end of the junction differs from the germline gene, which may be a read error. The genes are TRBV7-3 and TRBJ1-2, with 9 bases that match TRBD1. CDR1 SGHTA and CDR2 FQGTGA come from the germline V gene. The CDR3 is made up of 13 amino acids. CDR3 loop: CASSLQGTGLLIF. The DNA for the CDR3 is TGTGCCAGCAGCTTACAAGGGACAGGGTTATTGATCTTC.

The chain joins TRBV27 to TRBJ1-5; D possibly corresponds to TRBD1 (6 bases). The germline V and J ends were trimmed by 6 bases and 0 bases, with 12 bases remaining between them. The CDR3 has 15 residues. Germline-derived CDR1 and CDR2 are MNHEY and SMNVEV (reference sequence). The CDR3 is CASRAGQISNQPQHF. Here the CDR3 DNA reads TGTGCCAGCAGGGCCGGACAGATTAGCAATCAGCCCCAGCATTTT.

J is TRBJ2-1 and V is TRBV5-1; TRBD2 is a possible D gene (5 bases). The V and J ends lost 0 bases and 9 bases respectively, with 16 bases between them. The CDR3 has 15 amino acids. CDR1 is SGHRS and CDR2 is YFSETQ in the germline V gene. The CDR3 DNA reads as TGCGCCAGCAGCTTGGCGGCTGGGAGAGAGGCTGAGCAGTTCTTC. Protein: CASSLAAGREAEQFF.

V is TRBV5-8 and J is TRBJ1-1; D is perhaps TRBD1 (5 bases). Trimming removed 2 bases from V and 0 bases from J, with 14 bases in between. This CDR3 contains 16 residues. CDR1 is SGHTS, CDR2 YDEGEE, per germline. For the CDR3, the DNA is TGTGCCAGCAGCTTCCAGGGTATAAGGGTGAACACTGAAGCTTTCTTT. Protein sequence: CASSFQGIRVNTEAFF. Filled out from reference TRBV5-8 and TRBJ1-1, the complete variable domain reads EAGVTQSPTHLIKTRGQQATLRCSPISGHTSVYWYQQALGLGLQFLLWYDEGEERNRGNFPPRFSGRQFPNYSSELNVNALELEDSALYLCASSFQGIRVNTEAFFGQGTRLTVV.

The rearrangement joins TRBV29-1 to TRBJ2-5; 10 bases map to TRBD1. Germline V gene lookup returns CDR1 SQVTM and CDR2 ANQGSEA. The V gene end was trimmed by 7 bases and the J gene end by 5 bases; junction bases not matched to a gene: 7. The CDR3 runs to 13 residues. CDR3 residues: CSAGQGISETQYF. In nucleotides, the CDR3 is TGCAGCGCGGGACAGGGGATATCGGAGACCCAGTACTTC.

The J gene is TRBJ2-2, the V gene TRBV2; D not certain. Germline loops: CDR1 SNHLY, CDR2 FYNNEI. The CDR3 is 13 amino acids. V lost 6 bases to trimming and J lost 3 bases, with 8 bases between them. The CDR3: CASRARYTGELFF. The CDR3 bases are TGTGCCAGCAGGGCCAGGTACACCGGGGAGCTGTTTTTT.

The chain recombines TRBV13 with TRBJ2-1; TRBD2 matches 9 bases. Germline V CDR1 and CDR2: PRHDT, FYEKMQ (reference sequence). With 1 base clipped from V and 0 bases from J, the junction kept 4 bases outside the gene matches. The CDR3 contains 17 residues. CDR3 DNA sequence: TGTGCCAGCAGCTTAGCGGGTAGCGGGGGCTCCTACAATGAGCAGTTCTTC. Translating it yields CASSLAGSGGSYNEQFF.

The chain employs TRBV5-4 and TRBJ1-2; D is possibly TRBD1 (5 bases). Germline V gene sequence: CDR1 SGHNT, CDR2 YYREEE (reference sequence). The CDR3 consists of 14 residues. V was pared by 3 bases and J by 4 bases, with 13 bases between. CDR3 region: CASSSTGGSYGYTF. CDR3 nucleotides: TGTGCCAGCAGCTCCACCGGGGGTAGCTATGGCTACACCTTC. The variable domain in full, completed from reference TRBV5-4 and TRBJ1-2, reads ETGVTQSPTHLIKTRGQQVTLRCSSQSGHNTVSWYQQALGQGPQFIFQYYREEENGRGNFPPRFSGLQFPNYSSELNVNALELDDSALYLCASSSTGGSYGYTFGSGTRLTVV.

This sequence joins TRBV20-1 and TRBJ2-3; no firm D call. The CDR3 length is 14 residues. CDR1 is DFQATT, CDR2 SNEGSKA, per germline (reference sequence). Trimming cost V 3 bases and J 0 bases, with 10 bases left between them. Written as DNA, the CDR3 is TGCAGTGCTAGTTTAGACACCAGCACAGATACGCAGTATTTT. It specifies CSASLDTSTDTQYF.

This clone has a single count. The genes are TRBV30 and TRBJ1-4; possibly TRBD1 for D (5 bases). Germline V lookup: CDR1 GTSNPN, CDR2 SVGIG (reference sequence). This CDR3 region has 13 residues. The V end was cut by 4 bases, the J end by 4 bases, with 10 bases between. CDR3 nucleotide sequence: TGTGCCTGGAAGGGACTGTTTAATGAAAAACTGTTTTTT. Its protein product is CAWKGLFNEKLFF.

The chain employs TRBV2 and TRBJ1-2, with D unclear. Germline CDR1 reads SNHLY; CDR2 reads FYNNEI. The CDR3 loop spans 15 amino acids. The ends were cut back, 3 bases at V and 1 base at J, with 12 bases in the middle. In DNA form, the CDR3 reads TGTGCCAGCAGTGAGGCACAGAACCTTAACTATGGCTACACCTTC. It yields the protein CASSEAQNLNYGYTF. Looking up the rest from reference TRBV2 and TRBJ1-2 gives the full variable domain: EPEVTQTPSHQVTQMGQEVILRCVPISNHLYFYWYRQILGQKVEFLVSFYNNEISEKSEIFDDQFSVERPDGSNFTLKIRSTKLEDSAMYFCASSEAQNLNYGYTFGSGTRLTVV.

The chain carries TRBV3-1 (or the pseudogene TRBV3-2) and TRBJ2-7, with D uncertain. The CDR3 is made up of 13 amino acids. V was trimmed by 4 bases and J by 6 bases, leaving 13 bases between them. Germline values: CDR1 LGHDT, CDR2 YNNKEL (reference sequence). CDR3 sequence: CASSRSRHSEQYF. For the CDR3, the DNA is TGTGCCAGCAGCCGATCAAGACATTCCGAGCAGTACTTC.